The 14 T cell receptor beta chains given below trace back to one sample, sequenced in a study of patients and donors after allogeneic stem cell transplantation. TCRdb re-derived calls from the RT-PCR reads in MiXCR, one entry per CDR3 protein. The sample carries around 200,000 distinct CDR3 sequences, over 30% recorded once. The sequencing sample was made of blood, either unsorted or a sorted T cell fraction (not recorded which). These receptors originate from a human donor who was either an allogeneic HSCT recipient or a stem cell or donor lymphocyte infusion donor (not recorded which). It is not recorded whose cells these are; they may come from a transplant donor.

The V gene is TRBV20-1, the J gene TRBJ1-1; D gene unclear. Germline V gene sequence: CDR1 DFQATT, CDR2 SNEGSKA (reference sequence). This CDR3 is built from 13 residues. The ends were cut back, 3 bases at V and 5 bases at J, with 13 bases in the middle. In DNA form, the CDR3 reads TGCAGTGCTAGGATGCGGGTAAGAACTGAAGCTTTCTTT. It codes for CSARMRVRTEAFF.

The rearrangement joins TRBV5-1 to TRBJ1-1; D is uncertain. The CDR3 contains 12 residues. Trimming stripped 2 bases from V and 10 bases from J, with 12 bases between. From germline, CDR1 is SGHRS and CDR2 YFSETQ. The DNA for the CDR3 is TGCGCCAGCAGCTTTACCGGCCAAGGAGCTTTCTTT. The encoded protein is CASSFTGQGAFF.

V usage is TRBV12-3 or TRBV12-4 and J usage is TRBJ2-2; no clear D. The germline V and J ends were trimmed by 1 base and 9 bases, with 12 bases remaining between them. This CDR3 contains 14 residues. CDR3 sequence reads: CASSLVGPRRELFF. The CDR3 DNA follows: TGTGCCAGCAGTTTAGTCGGCCCGAGGAGGGAGCTGTTTTTT.

This sequence joins TRBV20-1 and TRBJ1-2, with 9 nucleotides matching TRBD1. V lost 4 bases to trimming and J lost 4 bases; unmatched junction nucleotides: 4. Per the germline V gene, CDR1 is DFQATT and CDR2 is SNEGSKA (reference sequence). The CDR3 is made up of 13 amino acids. The CDR3 is CSATRTGAYGYTF. For the CDR3, the DNA is TGCAGTGCTACCCGGACAGGGGCCTATGGCTACACCTTC.

The rearrangement joins TRBV20-1 to TRBJ2-1; weak D call: TRBD1 (5 bases). CDR1 and CDR2 (germline): DFQATT, SNEGSKA (reference sequence). The CDR3 loop spans 17 amino acids. The V gene lost 0 bases and the J gene lost 8 bases, with 23 bases spanning the gap. CDR3 sequence: CSARDLASRRQGHEQFF. For the CDR3, the DNA is TGCAGTGCTAGAGATTTAGCAAGCCGCCGTCAGGGTCATGAGCAGTTCTTC.

This chain connects TRBV6-6 to TRBJ2-1; no firm D call. V lost 2 bases to trimming and J lost 1 base, with 12 bases between them. Germline-derived CDR1 and CDR2 are MNHNY and SVGAGI (reference sequence). This CDR3 has 16 residues. The CDR3 reads CASSYPIGFSYNEQFF. As DNA, the CDR3 is TGTGCCAGCAGTTACCCAATTGGCTTTTCCTACAATGAGCAGTTCTTC.

This clonotype has only one observation. The V call is TRBV30, the J call TRBJ1-1, with no clear D. V was shortened by 4 bases and J by 9 bases, with 18 bases between the two germline ends. The CDR3 spans 13 residues. Germline V gives CDR1 GTSNPN, CDR2 SVGIG (reference sequence). CDR3 nucleotide sequence: TGTGCCTGGATTCCAACCCCGGGGATACAAGCTTTCTTT. Its protein is CAWIPTPGIQAFF.

This chain connects TRBV20-1 to TRBJ1-6; D gene ambiguous. V lost 0 bases and J 10 bases, leaving 10 bases between the germline ends. CDR1 is DFQATT and CDR2 is SNEGSKA in the germline V gene (reference sequence). This CDR3 region has 13 residues. The CDR3: CSARDDNLSPLHF. DNA for the CDR3: TGCAGTGCTAGAGATGACAACCTATCACCCCTCCACTTT.

This clonotype was picked up a small number of times. The CDR3 sequence is CAWRKANSPLHF. The DNA of the CDR3 is TGTGCCTGGAGGAAGGCAAATTCACCCCTCCACTTT. The chain is built from TRBV30 and TRBJ1-6; D remains unclear. V dropped 3 bases and J dropped 7 bases, with 7 bases sitting between them. The length of the CDR3 is 12 residues. Looked up from germline, CDR1 is GTSNPN and CDR2 is SVGIG (reference sequence).

The genes are TRBV5-1 and TRBJ2-5; D not resolved. V lost 2 bases and J 5 bases, leaving 10 bases between the germline ends. Germline V CDR1 and CDR2: SGHRS, YFSETQ. CDR3 length: 13 amino acids. The CDR3 DNA follows: TGCGCCAGCAGCTTTATAATAGAGGAGACCCAGTACTTC. It specifies CASSFIIEETQYF.

The chain joins TRBV2 to TRBJ2-7, with D perhaps TRBD1 (6 bases). The CDR3 length is 14 residues. Germline-derived CDR1 and CDR2 are SNHLY and FYNNEI. The V end lost 4 bases, the J end lost 3 bases, and 13 bases lay between the germline ends. The CDR3 DNA sequence: TGTGCCAGCAGTGTGGGACATAAGATCTACGAGCAGTACTTC. Translated, it gives CASSVGHKIYEQYF.

This clonotype was seen a few times. This chain connects TRBV19 to TRBJ1-4; D not certain. The CDR3 is made up of 14 amino acids. V lost 6 bases to trimming and J lost 2 bases, with 10 bases between them. The germline V gene has CDR1 LNHDA and CDR2 SQIVND (reference sequence). CDR3 amino acids: CASSLKWTNEKLFF. CDR3 bases: TGTGCCAGTAGCCTCAAATGGACTAATGAAAAACTGTTTTTT. Together with reference TRBV19 and TRBJ1-4, the CDR3 gives the full variable domain: DGGITQSPKYLFRKEGQNVTLSCEQNLNHDAMYWYRQDPGQGLRLIYYSQIVNDFQKGDIAEGYSVSREKKESFPLTVTSAQKNPTAFYLCASSLKWTNEKLFFGSGTQLSVL.

This chain joins TRBV10-3 and TRBJ1-2; no firm D call. V lost 6 bases and J lost 4, with 15 bases in between. The CDR3 length is 14 residues. CDR1 is ENHRY, CDR2 SYGVKD, per germline. CDR3 amino acids: CAISEGRAFYGYTF. CDR3 coding DNA: TGTGCCATCAGCGAGGGTAGGGCCTTCTATGGCTACACCTTC.

The CDR3 loop is CASARRGYGYTF. CDR3 bases: TGCGCCAGCGCCAGGAGGGGCTATGGCTACACCTTC. V and J are TRBV5-1 and TRBJ1-2; TRBD1 might be the D (5 bases). The CDR3 length is 12 residues. From germline, CDR1 is SGHRS and CDR2 YFSETQ. V was pared by 7 bases and J by 4 bases, with 11 bases between.